A single sample is the source of the 4 T cell receptor beta chains below, sequenced in a study of blood T cells in healthy people across ages. A sample-barcoded 5' primer and a J-beta primer mix were used in a second PCR of roughly 6 to 12 cycles. TCRdb re-called the 5' RACE reads through MiXCR, storing one row per CDR3 protein. The sample holds over 1,500,000 distinct CDR3 sequences, around 48% seen once. Sequencing was performed on blood. Source of these receptors: a woman aged 40-49 years in good health.

The chain couples TRBV5-6 to TRBJ2-1; 9 bases align to TRBD2. Unmatched junction bases numbered 11, after V lost 4 bases and J lost 0 bases. In germline, CDR1 is SGHDT, CDR2 YYEEEE. The CDR3 totals 18 residues. CDR3 loop: CASSGGLAGISSYNEQFF. The CDR3 coding sequence is TGTGCCAGCAGCGGGGGGCTAGCGGGGATTAGCTCCTACAATGAGCAGTTCTTC.

This sequence joins TRBV25-1 and TRBJ1-3; D unclear. With 5 bases removed from V and 0 bases from J, the gap between germline ends came to 8 bases. The germline CDR1 and CDR2 sequences are MGHDK and SYGVNS. CDR3 size: 14 residues. This chain's CDR3 is CASSPQNSGNTIYF. CDR3 nucleotides: TGTGCCAGCAGTCCCCAGAACTCTGGAAACACCATATATTTT.

This clonotype was seen a few times. CDR3 amino acids: CASSIRDSQETQYF. DNA for the CDR3: TGCGCCAGCAGCATCCGGGACAGCCAAGAGACCCAGTACTTC. The genes are TRBV5-1 and TRBJ2-5; 7 bases fit TRBD1. This CDR3 contains 14 residues. Germline loops: CDR1 SGHRS, CDR2 YFSETQ. V was clipped by 4 bases and J by 1 base; unmatched bases: 4.

The chain is built from TRBV9 and TRBJ2-5; D unresolved. CDR1 is SGDLS and CDR2 is YYNGEE in the germline V gene. The CDR3 covers 14 residues. V shed 0 bases and J shed 2 bases, with 8 bases lying between them. The CDR3 sequence is CASSVGSAQETQYF. In DNA form, the CDR3 reads TGTGCCAGCAGCGTAGGATCGGCACAAGAGACCCAGTACTTC.